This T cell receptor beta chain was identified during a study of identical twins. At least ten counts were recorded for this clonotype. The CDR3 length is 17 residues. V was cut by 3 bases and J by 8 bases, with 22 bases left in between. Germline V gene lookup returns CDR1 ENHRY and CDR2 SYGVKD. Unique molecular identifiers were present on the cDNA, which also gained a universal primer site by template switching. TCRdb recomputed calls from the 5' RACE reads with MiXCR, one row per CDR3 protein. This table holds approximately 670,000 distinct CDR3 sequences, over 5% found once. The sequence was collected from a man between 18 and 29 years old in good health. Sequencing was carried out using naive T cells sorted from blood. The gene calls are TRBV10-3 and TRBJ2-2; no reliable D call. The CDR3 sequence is CAISDPKSRTTRGELFF. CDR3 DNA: TGTGCCATCAGTGATCCAAAGTCCCGAACAACCCGGGGGGAGCTGTTTTTT.